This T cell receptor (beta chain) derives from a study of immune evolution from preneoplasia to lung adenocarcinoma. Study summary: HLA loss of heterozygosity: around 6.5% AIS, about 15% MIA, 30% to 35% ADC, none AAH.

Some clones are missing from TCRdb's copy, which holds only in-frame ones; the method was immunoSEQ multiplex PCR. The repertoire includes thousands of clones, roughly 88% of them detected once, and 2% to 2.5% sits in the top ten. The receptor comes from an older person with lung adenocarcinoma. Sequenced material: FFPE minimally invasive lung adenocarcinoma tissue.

The DNA for the CDR3 is TGTGCCAGCAGCAAAGACGCTTTGGGCTGGGACAGGTGGGCAGATACGCAGTATTTT. Translating gives CASSKDALGWDRWADTQYF. J is TRBJ2-3 and V is TRBV21-1; the table's D call, TRBD1, was not checked against the DNA. TRBV21-1 is a pseudogene segment. The CDR3 has 19 amino acids.